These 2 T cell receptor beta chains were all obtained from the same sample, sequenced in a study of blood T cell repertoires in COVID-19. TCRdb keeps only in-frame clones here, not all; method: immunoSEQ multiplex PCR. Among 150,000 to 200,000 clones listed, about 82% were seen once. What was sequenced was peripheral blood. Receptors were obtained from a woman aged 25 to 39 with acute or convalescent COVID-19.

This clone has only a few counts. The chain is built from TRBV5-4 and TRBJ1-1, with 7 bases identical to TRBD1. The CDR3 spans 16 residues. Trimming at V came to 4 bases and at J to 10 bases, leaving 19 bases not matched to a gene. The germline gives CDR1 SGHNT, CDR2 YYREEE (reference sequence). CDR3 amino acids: CASSLGPGTVYIAAFF. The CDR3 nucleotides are TGTGCCAGCAGCCTCGGCCCCGGGACAGTTTATATAGCAGCTTTCTTT.

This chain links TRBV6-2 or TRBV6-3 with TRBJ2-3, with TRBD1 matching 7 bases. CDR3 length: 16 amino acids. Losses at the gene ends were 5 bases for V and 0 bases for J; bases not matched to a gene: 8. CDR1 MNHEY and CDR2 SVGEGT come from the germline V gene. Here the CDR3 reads CASSHRTGISTDTQYF. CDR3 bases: TGTGCCAGCAGTCACAGGACAGGAATAAGCACAGATACGCAGTATTTT.